The next 15 T cell receptor beta chains were all read from a single sample in a study of shared clonotypes between healthy human individuals. Some clones are missing from TCRdb's copy, which holds only in-frame ones; the method was immunoSEQ multiplex PCR. The table lists over a million clones, around 97% of them singletons. Sequenced sample: naive CD4+ T cells sorted from blood. Subset defined: CD45RA+ positively selected. These receptors all come from a man younger than 45 in good health.

This chain connects TRBV29-1 to TRBJ1-4; D unresolved. The V gene's germline CDR1 is SQVTM and CDR2 ANQGSEA. V was clipped by 4 bases and J by 4 bases, with 7 bases between them. There are 12 residues in the CDR3. As DNA, the CDR3 is TGCAGCGTTGGCGAAGATAATGAAAAACTGTTTTTT. It is translated as CSVGEDNEKLFF.

This clone was picked up one time. The rearrangement uses TRBV9 and TRBJ2-7; 8 nucleotides agree with TRBD1. The ends lost 0 bases at V and 2 bases at J; junction bases unmatched: 4. This CDR3 region has 15 residues. Germline CDR1 is SGDLS and CDR2 is YYNGEE. CDR3 loop: CASSVGTGSPYEQYF. In DNA form, the CDR3 reads TGTGCCAGCAGCGTAGGGACAGGGTCCCCCTACGAGCAGTACTTC.

This sequence joins TRBV4-1 and TRBJ2-5; TRBD2 matches 14 bases. CDR1 MGHRA and CDR2 YSYEKL come from the germline V gene. V shed 2 bases, J shed 5 bases, and the junction held 1 base outside the gene matches. The CDR3 covers 15 residues. This CDR3 reads CASSQRLAGGETQYF. DNA for the CDR3: TGCGCCAGCAGCCAAAGACTAGCGGGAGGGGAGACCCAGTACTTC.

Concerning this clone: The same CDR3 arises from other DNA sequences in this sample as well. This CDR3 is CASRESNQPQHF. The DNA of the CDR3 is TGTGCCAGCAGGGAAAGCAATCAGCCCCAGCATTTT. The chain uses TRBV28 and TRBJ1-5; D is unresolved. The CDR3 sequence is 12 residues long. V dropped 6 bases and J dropped 1 base, with 4 bases sitting between them. Germline V lookup: CDR1 MDHEN, CDR2 SYDVKM.

The V gene is TRBV6-5, the J gene TRBJ2-7, with D possibly TRBD2 on 6 matching bases. There are 14 residues in the CDR3. Germline values: CDR1 MNHEY, CDR2 SVGAGI. The ends were cut back, 3 bases at V and 3 bases at J, with 12 bases in the middle. The CDR3 bases are TGTGCCAGCAGTTATGGGGGTAGCGGCTACGAGCAGTACTTC. It encodes CASSYGGSGYEQYF.

The gene calls are TRBV18 and TRBJ2-3; unclear D gene. V was trimmed by 4 bases and J by 5 bases, leaving 7 bases between them. Germline assignment: CDR1 KGHSH and CDR2 LQKENI. This CDR3 spans 12 amino acids. The DNA for the CDR3 is TGTGCCAGCTCACAGGTAGGAGATACGCAGTATTTT. Protein: CASSQVGDTQYF.

Turning to this clone: Its ends do not fully match the called genes, so a read error is possible. The V gene is TRBV7-7, the J gene TRBJ2-2; D is unclear. This CDR3 is built from 13 residues. Germline CDR1 SSHAT, CDR2 FNYEAQ (reference sequence). The CDR3 sequence is CASSSGPGGELFF. In DNA, the CDR3 is TGTGCTAGCAGCTCCGGACCCGGGGGGGAGCTGTTTTTT. The full variable domain, its missing parts supplied by reference TRBV7-7 and TRBJ2-2, is GAGVSQSPRYKVTKRGQDVTLRCDPISSHATLYWYQQALGQGPEFLTYFNYEAQPDKSGLPSDRFSAERPEGSISTLTIQRTEQRDSAMYRCASSSGPGGELFFGEGSRLTVL.

This sequence joins TRBV11-2 and TRBJ2-3, with 11 bases matching TRBD2. V trimming: 5 bases; J trimming: 2 bases; junction bases outside the gene matches: 9. Per germline, CDR1 SGHAT and CDR2 FQNNGV. The CDR3 sequence is 17 residues long. In DNA, the CDR3 is TGTGCCAGCAGCCCCAGTACTAGCGGGAGAGACACAGATACGCAGTATTTT. This gives the protein CASSPSTSGRDTDTQYF.

This chain connects TRBV10-3 to TRBJ2-5; TRBD1 or TRBD2 may be the D gene (5 bases each). This CDR3 contains 16 residues. With 8 bases removed from V and 3 bases from J, the gap between germline ends came to 22 bases. Germline V gene lookup returns CDR1 ENHRY and CDR2 SYGVKD. CDR3 sequence: CAIARGDLALEETQYF. The CDR3 region has the DNA TGTGCCATCGCCCGAGGGGACCTAGCATTGGAAGAGACCCAGTACTTC.

Worth noting for this clone: Other DNA sequences from this sample encode an identical CDR3 as well. CDR3 loop: CASSDGSGNTIYF. CDR3 coding DNA: TGTGCCAGCAGTGACGGCTCTGGAAACACCATATATTTT. The J gene is TRBJ1-3, the V gene TRBV6-1; D ambiguous. The CDR3 contains 13 residues. The ends were cut back, 3 bases at V and 0 bases at J, with 3 bases in the middle. Germline CDR1 reads MNHNS; CDR2 reads SASEGT.

The chain employs TRBV19 and TRBJ2-4, with TRBD2 matching 7 bases. The germline V gene encodes CDR1 LNHDA and CDR2 SQIVND (reference sequence). The CDR3 consists of 14 residues. Trimming took 6 bases from V and 4 from J; bases not matched to a gene: 6. The CDR3 DNA sequence: TGTGCCAGTAGCGACGGGAGGAGGAAAAACATTCAGTACTTC. It codes for CASSDGRRKNIQYF.

The chain combines TRBV6-1 with TRBJ2-3; D not certain. The germline V gene encodes CDR1 MNHNS and CDR2 SASEGT. V was clipped by 1 base and J by 5 bases, with 10 bases between them. The CDR3 has 14 amino acids. CDR3 in amino acids: CASSEDGVVDTQYF. The CDR3 DNA sequence: TGTGCCAGCAGTGAAGACGGAGTGGTAGATACGCAGTATTTT.

The chain carries TRBV28 and TRBJ2-4, with 7 bases fitting TRBD2. Germline CDR1 reads MDHEN; CDR2 reads SYDVKM. Losses at the gene ends were 8 bases for V and 5 bases for J; bases not matched to a gene: 3. The CDR3 spans 12 residues. The CDR3: CASAGRENIQYF. The CDR3 DNA follows: TGTGCCAGCGCGGGGAGGGAAAACATTCAGTACTTC. The full variable domain, rest sourced from reference TRBV28 and TRBJ2-4, is DVKVTQSSRYLVKRTGEKVFLECVQDMDHENMFWYRQDPGLGLRLIYFSYDVKMKEKGDIPEGYSVSREKKERFSLILESASTNQTSMYLCASAGRENIQYFGAGTRLSVL.

The chain uses TRBV5-1 and TRBJ2-1; the D is unclear. The CDR3 runs 13 residues. Trimming removed 0 bases from V and 7 bases from J, with 8 bases in between. Germline CDR1 SGHRS, CDR2 YFSETQ. DNA of the CDR3: TGCGCCAGCAGCTTGGAGTCGGCTAATGAGCAGTTCTTC. Protein product: CASSLESANEQFF.

The chain joins TRBV19 to TRBJ1-4; D not certain. Germline V gene sequence: CDR1 LNHDA, CDR2 SQIVND (reference sequence). The CDR3 is 14 residues long. Between the trimmed V and J ends, which lost 3 bases and 4 bases, there was a span of 9 bases. In DNA, the CDR3 is TGTGCCAGTAGTATTAGGCATGGTAATGAAAAACTGTTTTTT. It encodes CASSIRHGNEKLFF.